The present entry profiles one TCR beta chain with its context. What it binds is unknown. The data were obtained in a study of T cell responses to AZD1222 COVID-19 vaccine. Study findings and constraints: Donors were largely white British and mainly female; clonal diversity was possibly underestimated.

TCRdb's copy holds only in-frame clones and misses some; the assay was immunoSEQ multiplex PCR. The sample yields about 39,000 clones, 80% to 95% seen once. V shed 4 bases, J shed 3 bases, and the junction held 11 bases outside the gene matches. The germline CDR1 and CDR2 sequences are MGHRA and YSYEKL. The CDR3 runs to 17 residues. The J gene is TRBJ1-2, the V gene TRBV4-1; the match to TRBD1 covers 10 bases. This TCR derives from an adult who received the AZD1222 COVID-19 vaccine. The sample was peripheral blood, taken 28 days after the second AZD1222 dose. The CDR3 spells CASSLRDRGPVYYGYTF. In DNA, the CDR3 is TGCGCCAGCAGCCTGAGGGACAGGGGACCGGTTTACTATGGCTACACCTTC.